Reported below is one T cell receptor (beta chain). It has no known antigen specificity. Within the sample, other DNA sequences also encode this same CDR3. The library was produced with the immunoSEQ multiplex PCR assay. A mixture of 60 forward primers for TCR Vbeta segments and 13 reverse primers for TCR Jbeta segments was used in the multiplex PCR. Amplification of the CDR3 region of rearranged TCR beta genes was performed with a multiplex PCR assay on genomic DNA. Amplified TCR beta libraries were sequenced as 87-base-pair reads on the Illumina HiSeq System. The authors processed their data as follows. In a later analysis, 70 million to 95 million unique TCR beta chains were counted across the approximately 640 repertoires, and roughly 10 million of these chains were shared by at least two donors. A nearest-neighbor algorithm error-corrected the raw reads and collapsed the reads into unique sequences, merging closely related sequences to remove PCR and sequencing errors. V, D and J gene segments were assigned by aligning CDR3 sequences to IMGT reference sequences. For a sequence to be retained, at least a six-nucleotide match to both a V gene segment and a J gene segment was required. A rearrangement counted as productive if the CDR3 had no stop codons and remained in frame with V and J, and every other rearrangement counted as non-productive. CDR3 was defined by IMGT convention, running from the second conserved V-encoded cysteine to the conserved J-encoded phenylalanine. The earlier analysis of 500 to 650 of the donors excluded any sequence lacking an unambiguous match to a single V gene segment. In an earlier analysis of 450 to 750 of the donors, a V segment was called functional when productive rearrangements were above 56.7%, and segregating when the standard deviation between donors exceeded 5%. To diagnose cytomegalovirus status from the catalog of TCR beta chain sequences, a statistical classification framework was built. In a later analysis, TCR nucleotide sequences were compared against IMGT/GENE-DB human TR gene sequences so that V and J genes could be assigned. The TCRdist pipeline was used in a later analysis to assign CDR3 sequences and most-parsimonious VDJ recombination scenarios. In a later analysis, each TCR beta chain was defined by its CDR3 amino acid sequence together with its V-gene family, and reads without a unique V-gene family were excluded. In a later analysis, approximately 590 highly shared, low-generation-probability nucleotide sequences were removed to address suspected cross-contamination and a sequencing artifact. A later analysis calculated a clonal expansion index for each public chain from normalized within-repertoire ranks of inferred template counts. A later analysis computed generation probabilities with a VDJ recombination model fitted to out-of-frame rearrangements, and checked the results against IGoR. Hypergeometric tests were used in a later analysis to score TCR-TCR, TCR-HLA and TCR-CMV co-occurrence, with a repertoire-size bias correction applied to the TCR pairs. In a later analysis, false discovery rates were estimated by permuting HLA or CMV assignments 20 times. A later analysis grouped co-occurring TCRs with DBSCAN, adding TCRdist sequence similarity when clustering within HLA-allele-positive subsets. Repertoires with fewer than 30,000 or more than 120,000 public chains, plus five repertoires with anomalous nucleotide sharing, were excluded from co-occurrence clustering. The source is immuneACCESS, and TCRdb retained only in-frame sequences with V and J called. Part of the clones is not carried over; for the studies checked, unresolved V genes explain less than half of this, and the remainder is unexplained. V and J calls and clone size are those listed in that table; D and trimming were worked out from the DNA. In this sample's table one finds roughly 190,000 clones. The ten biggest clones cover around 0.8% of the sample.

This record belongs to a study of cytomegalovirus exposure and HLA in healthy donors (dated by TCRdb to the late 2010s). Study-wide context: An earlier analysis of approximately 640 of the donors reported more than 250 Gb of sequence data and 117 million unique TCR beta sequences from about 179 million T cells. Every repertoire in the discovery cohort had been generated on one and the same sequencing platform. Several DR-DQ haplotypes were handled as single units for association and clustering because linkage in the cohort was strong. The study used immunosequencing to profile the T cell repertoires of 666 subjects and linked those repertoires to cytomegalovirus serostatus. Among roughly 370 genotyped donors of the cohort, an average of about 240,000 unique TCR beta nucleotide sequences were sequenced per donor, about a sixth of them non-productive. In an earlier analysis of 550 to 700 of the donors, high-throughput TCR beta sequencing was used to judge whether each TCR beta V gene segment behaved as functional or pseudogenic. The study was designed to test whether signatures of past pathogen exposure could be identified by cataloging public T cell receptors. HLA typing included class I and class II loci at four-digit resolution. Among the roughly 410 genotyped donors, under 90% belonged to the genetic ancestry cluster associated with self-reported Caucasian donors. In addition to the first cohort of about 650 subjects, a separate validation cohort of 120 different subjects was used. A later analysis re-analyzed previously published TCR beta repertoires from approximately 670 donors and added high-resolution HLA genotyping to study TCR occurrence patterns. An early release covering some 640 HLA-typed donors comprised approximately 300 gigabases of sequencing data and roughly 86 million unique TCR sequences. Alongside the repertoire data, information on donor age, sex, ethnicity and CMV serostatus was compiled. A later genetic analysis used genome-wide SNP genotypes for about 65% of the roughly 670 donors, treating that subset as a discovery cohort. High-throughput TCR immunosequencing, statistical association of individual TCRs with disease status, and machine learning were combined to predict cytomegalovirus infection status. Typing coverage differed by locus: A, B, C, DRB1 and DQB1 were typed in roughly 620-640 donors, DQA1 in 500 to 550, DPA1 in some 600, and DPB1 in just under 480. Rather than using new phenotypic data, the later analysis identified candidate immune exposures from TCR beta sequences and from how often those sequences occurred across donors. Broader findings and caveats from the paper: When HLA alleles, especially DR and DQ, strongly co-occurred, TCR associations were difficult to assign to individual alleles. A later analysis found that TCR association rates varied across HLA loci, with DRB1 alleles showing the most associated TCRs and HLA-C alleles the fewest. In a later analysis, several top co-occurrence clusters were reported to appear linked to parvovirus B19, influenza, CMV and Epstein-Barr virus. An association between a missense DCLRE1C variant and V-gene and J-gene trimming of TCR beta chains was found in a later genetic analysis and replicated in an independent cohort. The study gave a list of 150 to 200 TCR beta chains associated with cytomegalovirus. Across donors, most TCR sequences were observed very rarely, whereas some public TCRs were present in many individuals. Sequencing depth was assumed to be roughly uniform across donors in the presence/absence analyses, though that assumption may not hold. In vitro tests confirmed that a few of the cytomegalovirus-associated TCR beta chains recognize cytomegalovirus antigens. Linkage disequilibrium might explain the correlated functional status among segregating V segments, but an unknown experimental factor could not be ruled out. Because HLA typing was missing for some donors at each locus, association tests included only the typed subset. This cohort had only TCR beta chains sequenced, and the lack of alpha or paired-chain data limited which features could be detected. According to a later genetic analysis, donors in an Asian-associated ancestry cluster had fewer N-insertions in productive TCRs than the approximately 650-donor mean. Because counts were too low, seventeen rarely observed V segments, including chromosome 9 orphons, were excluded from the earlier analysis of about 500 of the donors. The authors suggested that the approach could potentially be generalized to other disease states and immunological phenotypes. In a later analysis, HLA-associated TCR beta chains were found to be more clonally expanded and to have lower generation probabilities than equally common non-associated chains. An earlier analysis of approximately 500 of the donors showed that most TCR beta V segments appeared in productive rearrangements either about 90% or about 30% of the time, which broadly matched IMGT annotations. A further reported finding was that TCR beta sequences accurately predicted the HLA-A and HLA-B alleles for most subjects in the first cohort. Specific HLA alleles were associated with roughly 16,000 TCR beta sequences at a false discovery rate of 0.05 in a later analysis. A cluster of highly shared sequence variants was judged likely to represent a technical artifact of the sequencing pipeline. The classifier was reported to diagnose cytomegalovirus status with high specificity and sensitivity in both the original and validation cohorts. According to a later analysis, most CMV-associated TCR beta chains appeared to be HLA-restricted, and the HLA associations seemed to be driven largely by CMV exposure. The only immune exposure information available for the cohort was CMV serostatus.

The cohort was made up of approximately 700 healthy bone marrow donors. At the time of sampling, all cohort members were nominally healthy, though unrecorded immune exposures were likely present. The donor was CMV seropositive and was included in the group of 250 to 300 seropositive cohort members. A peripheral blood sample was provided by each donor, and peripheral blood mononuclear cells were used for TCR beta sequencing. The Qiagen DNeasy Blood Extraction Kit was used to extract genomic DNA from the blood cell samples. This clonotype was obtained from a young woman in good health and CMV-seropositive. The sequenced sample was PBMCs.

The DNA reads TGTGCCAGCAGCTTAGGGCTAGCCAATGAGCAGTTCTTC. The resulting protein is CASSLGLANEQFF. This chain joins TRBV7-9 to TRBJ2-1, and possibly TRBD2, on 5 matching bases. V was cut back by 1 base and J by 6 bases, leaving a gap of 7 bases between them. The CDR3 has 13 amino acids, counting the end cysteine and phenylalanine. Only the CDR3 DNA is retained, 39 bases long and in frame from the first base. Based on the germline V gene (reference sequence), the CDR1 and CDR2 sequences are SEHNR and FQNEAQ.